A single sample is the source of the 12 T cell receptor beta chains below, sequenced in a study of control samples from healthy donors and cancer patients. Assay: immunoSEQ multiplex PCR; the TCRdb copy retains only in-frame clones and omits some. The data hold roughly 88,000 clones, with over 80% observed a single time. What was sequenced was blood. These receptors all come from a man aged 25-45 years in good health.

This clone was counted a few times. The rearrangement uses TRBV11-2 and TRBJ1-1, with 9 bases matching TRBD1. This CDR3 region has 14 residues. In germline, CDR1 is SGHAT, CDR2 FQNNGV. V was pared by 4 bases and J by 3 bases, with 3 bases of the junction left unmatched. The CDR3 loop is CASSSYRGHTEAFF. DNA for the CDR3: TGTGCCAGCAGCTCCTACAGGGGGCACACTGAAGCTTTCTTT.

This clone was detected once. The V call is TRBV9, the J call TRBJ2-3, with a tentative D call TRBD2 (7 bases). Trimming took 0 bases from V and 1 from J, leaving 9 bases between them. The CDR3 has 15 amino acids. In germline, CDR1 is SGDLS, CDR2 YYNGEE. In DNA form, the CDR3 reads TGTGCCAGCAGCGTAGGGGGGGGGCGCACAGATACGCAGTATTTT. Translating gives CASSVGGGRTDTQYF.

This chain's CDR3 is CASSGPDSNENIQYF. The CDR3 region has the DNA TGTGCCAGCAGTGGGCCCGACAGTAATGAAAACATTCAGTACTTC. This rearrangement joins TRBV25-1 to TRBJ2-4; the D gene is possibly TRBD1 (5 bases). The length of the CDR3 is 15 residues. V was trimmed by 4 bases and J by 5 bases, leaving 15 bases between them. Germline V gives CDR1 MGHDK, CDR2 SYGVNS.

This clone showed up just once. The chain combines TRBV6-5 with TRBJ2-3, with 7 bases that match TRBD2. V shed 7 bases and J 0 bases; nucleotides not matched to a gene: 7. This CDR3 region has 15 residues. CDR1 and CDR2 from the germline V gene are MNHEY and SVGAGI. CDR3: CASTVRAGSTDTQYF. The CDR3 coding sequence is TGTGCCAGCACCGTACGAGCGGGGAGCACAGATACGCAGTATTTT.

The chain couples TRBV10-2 to TRBJ1-5, with TRBD1 matching 8 bases. Germline V gene lookup returns CDR1 WSHSY and CDR2 SAAADI. V lost 4 bases and J lost 3; bases outside the gene matches: 2. The CDR3 totals 14 residues. CDR3 residues: CASSGTGINQPQHF. The CDR3 coding sequence is TGCGCCAGCAGTGGGACAGGGATCAATCAGCCCCAGCATTTT.

This clone was picked up one time. The gene calls are TRBV6-5 and TRBJ1-5; D ambiguous. Per the germline V gene, CDR1 is MNHEY and CDR2 is SVGAGI. V gave up 8 bases and J gave up 5 bases, with 7 bases separating them. This CDR3 region has 11 residues. The chain's CDR3 is CASLRDQPQHF. DNA for the CDR3: TGTGCCAGCTTACGGGATCAGCCCCAGCATTTT.

V and J are TRBV6-4 and TRBJ2-3; D is perhaps TRBD2 (5 bases). The CDR3 is made up of 15 amino acids. The germline CDR1 and CDR2 sequences are MRHNA and SNTAGT. The V gene lost 4 bases and the J gene lost 1 base, with 12 bases spanning the gap. For the CDR3, the DNA is TGTGCCAGCAGTGCCTCAGCAGCGGGCACAGATACGCAGTATTTT. Translating it yields CASSASAAGTDTQYF.

The chain links TRBV12-3 or TRBV12-4 to TRBJ2-3, with D uncertain. There are 12 residues in the CDR3. Trimming removed 3 bases from V and 5 bases from J, with 6 bases in between. In nucleotides, the CDR3 is TGTGCCAGCAGTTTGGTCGGAGATACGCAGTATTTT. Its protein is CASSLVGDTQYF.

V is TRBV11-2 and J is TRBJ1-1, with D possibly matching TRBD1 (5 bases). This CDR3 is 18 amino acids long. Germline CDR1 and CDR2: SGHAT and FQNNGV. V was trimmed by 2 bases and J by 5 bases, leaving 24 bases between them. DNA for the CDR3: TGTGCCAGCAGCTTACATAAGGGTGGCGGGGGAGAGAGAACTGAAGCTTTCTTT. Protein product: CASSLHKGGGGERTEAFF.

The gene calls are TRBV7-2 and TRBJ1-2, with no clear D. Germline CDR1 is SGHTA and CDR2 is FQGNSA. Trimming took 1 base from V and 3 from J, leaving 15 bases between them. The CDR3 consists of 16 residues. CDR3 DNA: TGTGCCAGCAGCTTAGGAGGAAGACACCGAGACTATGGCTACACCTTC. This gives the protein CASSLGGRHRDYGYTF.

V gene TRBV3-1 (or the pseudogene TRBV3-2) combines with J gene TRBJ1-3; D unresolved. Per germline, CDR1 LGHDT and CDR2 YNNKEL (reference sequence). The CDR3 has 16 residues. V dropped 0 bases and J dropped 0 bases, with 9 bases sitting between them. In nucleotides, the CDR3 is TGTGCCAGCAGCCAAGATCTCCAGGCCTCTGGAAACACCATATATTTT. It yields the protein CASSQDLQASGNTIYF.

To note about this clone: At the DNA level, this CDR3 is encoded by other sequences in the same sample as well. The rearrangement uses TRBV7-3 and TRBJ1-1; weak D call: TRBD1 (5 bases). This CDR3 spans 14 amino acids. V was clipped by 3 bases and J by 1 base, with 9 bases between them. CDR1 is SGHTA, CDR2 FQGTGA, per germline. The CDR3 sequence is CASSFGGANTEAFF. The DNA for the CDR3 is TGTGCCAGCAGCTTCGGGGGTGCGAACACTGAAGCTTTCTTT.